This TCR beta chain was sequenced during a study of OX40 agonist ivuxolimab in advanced cancers. In the study overall: Patients were dosed with the agonistic anti-OX40 (CD134) antibody ivuxolimab.

Study findings and constraints: Dosing at 0.1 to 3.0 mg/kg was accompanied by clonal expansion of CD4+ and CD8+ blood T cells by week 6. Among some nonresponders, normalized T-cell clonal expansion was also low.

Repertoires were generated with immunoSEQ multiplex PCR, while TCRdb's copy carries only in-frame clones and drops some. The table has approximately 79,000 clones, 92% seen once. V shed 6 bases and J 8 bases; nucleotides not matched to a gene: 3. Germline V gene data show CDR1 as ENHRY and CDR2 as SYGVKD. CDR3 length: 11 amino acids. Blood draws occurred at baseline, cycle 4 day 1, and cycle 7 day 1. As for this clone: Its antigen is still unknown.

The specimen comprised CD4+ or CD8+ T cells sorted from blood, sampled in a trial of the OX40 agonist ivuxolimab. This sequence joins TRBV10-3 and TRBJ1-2; 7 bases map to TRBD1. This TCR came from an adult with an advanced solid tumor such as melanoma, head and neck, liver or kidney cancer. The CDR3 sequence: CAISLTGGYTF. CDR3 coding DNA: TGTGCCATCAGCCTGACAGGGGGCTACACCTTC.